One and the same sample provided the 28 T cell receptor beta chains below, sequenced in a study of OX40 agonist ivuxolimab in advanced cancers. Using immunoSEQ multiplex PCR, the repertoire was profiled, and TCRdb retains in-frame clones only, with some absent. The repertoire includes 29,000 or so clones, roughly 90% of them detected once, and over 9% sits in the top ten. The specimen was CD4+ or CD8+ T cells sorted from blood, collected in a trial of the OX40 agonist ivuxolimab. These receptors were collected from an adult with an advanced solid tumor such as melanoma, head and neck, liver or kidney cancer.

The gene calls are TRBV4-1 and TRBJ2-1, with D tentatively TRBD2 (6 bases). Germline CDR1 and CDR2: MGHRA and YSYEKL. V was trimmed by 4 bases and J by 9 bases, leaving 19 bases between them. CDR3 length: 15 amino acids. The CDR3 spells CASSPALGEVIEQFF. Here the CDR3 DNA reads TGCGCCAGCAGCCCCGCGCTGGGGGAGGTGATTGAGCAGTTCTTC.

This sequence joins TRBV6-5 and TRBJ2-5; a weak D match, TRBD1 (7 bases). This CDR3 comprises 14 residues. V dropped 6 bases and J dropped 3 bases, with 14 bases sitting between them. The V gene's germline CDR1 is MNHEY and CDR2 SVGAGI. Here the CDR3 reads CASRYRGGKETQYF. In DNA, the CDR3 is TGTGCCAGCAGATACAGGGGAGGAAAAGAGACCCAGTACTTC.

This rearrangement joins TRBV29-1 to TRBJ1-3; D is possibly TRBD1 (6 bases). V was cut by 0 bases and J by 2 bases, with 11 bases left in between. This CDR3 is 15 amino acids long. Germline V gene data show CDR1 as SQVTM and CDR2 as ANQGSEA. CDR3 nucleotides: TGCAGCGTTGAAGAACAGGGTGGCGCTGGAAACACCATATATTTT. Amino acids: CSVEEQGGAGNTIYF.

The rearrangement links TRBV29-1 to TRBJ1-2, with TRBD1 identical over 8 bases. Germline CDR1 and CDR2: SQVTM and ANQGSEA. Trimming removed 3 bases from V and 5 bases from J; junction bases left unmatched: 8. The CDR3 has 14 amino acids. The CDR3 sequence is CSVDGQGEGYGYTF. CDR3 DNA sequence: TGCAGCGTTGACGGACAGGGAGAGGGGTATGGCTACACCTTC.

The genes are TRBV19 and TRBJ2-7; 8 bases line up with TRBD1. The CDR3 spans 14 residues. V trimming: 5 bases; J trimming: 4 bases; junction bases outside the gene matches: 7. Germline loops: CDR1 LNHDA, CDR2 SQIVND (reference sequence). CDR3 sequence: CASSVGTGVYEQYF. CDR3 coding DNA: TGTGCCAGTAGTGTTGGGACAGGTGTATACGAGCAGTACTTC.

The V call is TRBV7-7, the J call TRBJ2-5; 7 bases are a match to TRBD1. After removal of 1 base from V and 2 bases from J, the junction contained 4 bases not matched to a gene. The CDR3 totals 15 residues. Germline V gene sequence: CDR1 SSHAT, CDR2 FNYEAQ (reference sequence). For the CDR3, the DNA is TGTGCCAGCAGCTTAGGGTGGACAGGTCAAGAGACCCAGTACTTC. The encoded protein is CASSLGWTGQETQYF.

The rearrangement joins TRBV7-2 to TRBJ1-2; D not resolved. Trimming took off 1 base at V and 6 bases at J, with 9 bases between the two ends. The CDR3 spans 13 residues. The germline V gene has CDR1 SGHTA and CDR2 FQGNSA. CDR3 bases: TGTGCCAGCAGCTTAGTGGGGAATCATGGCTACACCTTC. This codes for CASSLVGNHGYTF.

This clone has just one count. The rearrangement uses TRBV27 and TRBJ1-2, with D hard to call. Germline lookup yields CDR1 MNHEY and CDR2 SMNVEV (reference sequence). Trimming shortened V by 2 bases and J by 0 bases, and 10 bases separated the two germline ends. The CDR3 loop spans 15 amino acids. The CDR3, as DNA: TGTGCCAGCAGTTTAATCGGATCCACTAACTATGGCTACACCTTC. This encodes CASSLIGSTNYGYTF.

The CDR3 region is CASGPGHLQFF. In nucleotides, the CDR3 is TGTGCCAGCGGACCGGGACACTTGCAGTTCTTC. This rearrangement joins TRBV2 to TRBJ2-1; perhaps TRBD1 as D (6 bases). This CDR3 contains 11 residues. CDR1 and CDR2 (germline): SNHLY, FYNNEI. Trimming took 8 bases from V and 12 from J, leaving 14 bases between them. Drawing the rest from reference TRBV2 and TRBJ2-1, the complete variable domain is EPEVTQTPSHQVTQMGQEVILRCVPISNHLYFYWYRQILGQKVEFLVSFYNNEISEKSEIFDDQFSVERPDGSNFTLKIRSTKLEDSAMYFCASGPGHLQFFGPGTRLTVL.

The rearrangement links TRBV27 to TRBJ2-7, with 7 nucleotides matching TRBD1. Per the germline V gene, CDR1 is MNHEY and CDR2 is SMNVEV (reference sequence). This CDR3 has 15 amino acids. After removal of 5 bases from V and 4 bases from J, the junction contained 11 bases not matched to a gene. CDR3 DNA sequence: TGTGCCAGCAGTCCCGAACAGGGGCCCGGGTACGAGCAGTACTTC. Translating gives CASSPEQGPGYEQYF.

The rearrangement uses TRBV7-9 and TRBJ2-1, with 11 bases aligning to TRBD1. The trim removed 4 bases at V and 8 bases at J, leaving 16 bases unmatched. CDR3 length: 18 amino acids. The germline gives CDR1 SEHNR, CDR2 FQNEAQ (reference sequence). CDR3 bases: TGTGCCAGCAGCTCTACTAATCCCGGGACAGGGGGTTTTTATGAGCAGTTCTTC. Protein: CASSSTNPGTGGFYEQFF.

This clone was found once. CDR3 in amino acids: CASSQGRELNTEAFF. Written as DNA, the CDR3 is TGCGCCAGCAGCCAAGGAAGAGAATTGAACACTGAAGCTTTCTTT. The chain joins TRBV4-1 to TRBJ1-1; D is uncertain. The CDR3 spans 15 residues. Trimming pared 1 base from V and 0 bases from J, leaving 9 bases between. In germline, CDR1 is MGHRA, CDR2 YSYEKL.

This clone was counted once. The CDR3, as DNA: TGCAGCGTTGAGACAGGGGGCGCGGAGACCCAGTACTTC. Protein: CSVETGGAETQYF. The chain uses TRBV29-1 and TRBJ2-5; 10 bases are shared with TRBD1. CDR1 SQVTM and CDR2 ANQGSEA come from the germline V gene. J gave up 5 bases and V 3 bases, and 3 bases lay outside the gene matches. The CDR3 spans 13 residues.

This chain uses TRBV21-1 with TRBJ2-2. TRBV21-1 has pseudogene status. This CDR3 spans 16 amino acids. The CDR3 coding sequence is TGTGCCAGCAGAAAAGGGGGTTGTGTAAACACCGGGGAGCTGTTTTTT. Translating gives CASRKGGCVNTGELFF.

This clone has more than one count but fewer than ten. This rearrangement joins TRBV7-9 to TRBJ1-1; TRBD1 aligns across 9 bases. J gave up 5 bases and V 3 bases, and 1 base lay outside the gene matches. Germline-derived CDR1 and CDR2 are SEHNR and FQNEAQ (reference sequence). This CDR3 spans 13 amino acids. The CDR3, as DNA: TGTGCCAGCAGCTTTGGACAGGGGACTGAAGCTTTCTTT. Protein sequence: CASSFGQGTEAFF.

The rearrangement links TRBV25-1 to TRBJ2-7; D possibly matches TRBD1 or TRBD2 (7 bases each). V was trimmed by 1 base and J by 5 bases, leaving 24 bases between them. The length of the CDR3 is 18 residues. In germline, CDR1 is MGHDK, CDR2 SYGVNS. Here the CDR3 reads CASSESRSPLPGGDEQYF. The CDR3 DNA follows: TGTGCCAGCAGTGAATCCCGATCTCCGTTACCAGGGGGGGACGAGCAGTACTTC.

The chain links TRBV19 to TRBJ1-1; 9 nucleotides line up with TRBD1. Germline V gene sequence: CDR1 LNHDA, CDR2 SQIVND (reference sequence). J was trimmed by 5 bases and V by 5 bases; bases with no gene match: 9. CDR3 length: 15 residues. The CDR3 DNA reads as TGTGCCAGTAGTGCGACAGGGGGATATGGGACTGAAGCTTTCTTT. Translated: CASSATGGYGTEAFF. The whole variable domain, remainder taken from reference TRBV19 and TRBJ1-1, is DGGITQSPKYLFRKEGQNVTLSCEQNLNHDAMYWYRQDPGQGLRLIYYSQIVNDFQKGDIAEGYSVSREKKESFPLTVTSAQKNPTAFYLCASSATGGYGTEAFFGQGTRLTVV.

The chain is built from TRBV7-9 and TRBJ2-7; the match to TRBD1 covers 7 bases. Germline loops: CDR1 SEHNR, CDR2 FQNEAQ (reference sequence). The J segment lost 5 bases and the V segment lost 1 base, leaving 5 bases of the junction unmatched. This CDR3 has 14 amino acids. The CDR3 DNA reads as TGTGCCAGCAGCTTAGGAGACAGGGTCCACGAGCAGTACTTC. Its translation: CASSLGDRVHEQYF.

This chain uses TRBV4-1 with TRBJ1-4, with TRBD1 matching over 7 bases. The CDR3 is 15 amino acids. Trimming took 2 bases from V and 0 from J; bases not matched to a gene: 0. The germline V gene encodes CDR1 MGHRA and CDR2 YSYEKL. CDR3 amino acids: CASSQTGATNEKLFF. In nucleotides, the CDR3 is TGCGCCAGCAGCCAAACAGGGGCAACTAATGAAAAACTGTTTTTT.

V usage is TRBV15 and J usage is TRBJ1-4, with TRBD1 identical over 7 bases. V lost 0 bases to trimming and J lost 8 bases; unmatched junction nucleotides: 6. Looked up from germline, CDR1 is LNHNV and CDR2 is YYDKDF (reference sequence). This CDR3 comprises 15 residues. CDR3 amino acids: CATSRETGQGEKLFF. DNA of the CDR3: TGTGCCACCAGCAGAGAGACAGGGCAGGGGGAAAAACTGTTTTTT.

The chain recombines TRBV10-3 with TRBJ2-7, with a tentative D call TRBD2 (5 bases). CDR3 length: 12 residues. V was shortened by 5 bases and J by 6 bases, with 11 bases between the two germline ends. From germline, CDR1 is ENHRY and CDR2 SYGVKD. The CDR3, as DNA: TGTGCCATCAGTCCGGGAACTGGCGAGCAGTACTTC. It encodes CAISPGTGEQYF.

This sequence joins TRBV2 and TRBJ1-2; possible D gene TRBD1, 6 bases. The CDR3 covers 12 residues. V lost 7 bases, J lost 6 bases, and 12 bases lay in between. CDR1 SNHLY and CDR2 FYNNEI come from the germline V gene. CDR3 protein: CASIGEGDGYTF. The CDR3 nucleotides are TGTGCCAGCATCGGGGAGGGGGATGGCTACACCTTC.

V usage is TRBV5-1 and J usage is TRBJ2-7; TRBD2 is a possible D gene (7 bases). CDR3 length equals 15 residues. The V gene lost 4 bases and the J gene lost 7 bases, with 21 bases spanning the gap. Germline lookup yields CDR1 SGHRS and CDR2 YFSETQ. In DNA form, the CDR3 reads TGCGCCAGCAGCCTGCTGGAGGGGGGGGCGAGGGAGCAGTACTTC. It encodes CASSLLEGGAREQYF.

The gene calls are TRBV4-1 and TRBJ2-2; 7 nucleotides line up with TRBD2. Germline values: CDR1 MGHRA, CDR2 YSYEKL. This CDR3 comprises 15 residues. J was trimmed by 4 bases and V by 10 bases; bases with no gene match: 12. CDR3 region: CATRSLADGTGELFF. The DNA of the CDR3 is TGCGCCACTAGATCCCTAGCGGACGGCACCGGGGAGCTGTTTTTT.

This clone showed up just once. V and J are TRBV7-9 and TRBJ2-2, with D possibly TRBD1 on 6 matching bases. Germline V gene lookup returns CDR1 SEHNR and CDR2 FQNEAQ (reference sequence). V lost 4 bases and J 4 bases, leaving 25 bases between the germline ends. This CDR3 has 19 amino acids. CDR3 DNA sequence: TGTGCCAGCAGCTCTCTACAGGGATACTTAGAGTGGGGCACCGGGGAGCTGTTTTTT. Residues: CASSSLQGYLEWGTGELFF. Full variable domain (remainder filled in from reference TRBV7-9 and TRBJ2-2): DTGVSQNPRHKITKRGQNVTFRCDPISEHNRLYWYRQTLGQGPEFLTYFQNEAQLEKSRLLSDRFSAERPKGSFSTLEIQRTEQGDSAMYLCASSSLQGYLEWGTGELFFGEGSRLTVL.

The rearrangement links TRBV7-7 to TRBJ1-5, with D possibly matching TRBD1 (5 bases). Germline V gene sequence: CDR1 SSHAT, CDR2 FNYEAQ (reference sequence). Trimming pared 4 bases from V and 7 bases from J, leaving 17 bases between. The CDR3 spans 15 residues. CDR3 amino acids: CASSSREGIDQPQHF. In DNA form, the CDR3 reads TGTGCCAGCAGCTCCCGGGAGGGGATAGACCAGCCCCAGCATTTT.

The chain carries TRBV28 and TRBJ2-1; possible D gene TRBD2, 6 bases. V gave up 5 bases and J gave up 8 bases, with 25 bases separating them. There are 17 residues in the CDR3. Germline loops: CDR1 MDHEN, CDR2 SYDVKM. CDR3 in DNA: TGTGCCAGCAGTCCACCGGCGGGGAGAAAGTCGTGGGATGAGCAGTTCTTC. This sequence encodes CASSPPAGRKSWDEQFF.

This chain links TRBV28 with TRBJ2-3; D is undetermined. Trimming shortened V by 4 bases and J by 2 bases, and 19 bases separated the two germline ends. CDR1 is MDHEN, CDR2 SYDVKM, per germline. CDR3 length equals 17 residues. For the CDR3, the DNA is TGTGCCAGCAGTTCTTCCGACATTTCTAGGGCCACAGATACGCAGTATTTT. As protein: CASSSSDISRATDTQYF. Supplemented by reference TRBV28 and TRBJ2-3, the full variable domain reads DVKVTQSSRYLVKRTGEKVFLECVQDMDHENMFWYRQDPGLGLRLIYFSYDVKMKEKGDIPEGYSVSREKKERFSLILESASTNQTSMYLCASSSSDISRATDTQYFGPGTRLTVL.